These 6 T cell receptor beta chains originate from one sample sequenced in a study of T cell responses to AZD1222 COVID-19 vaccine. Sequencing used immunoSEQ multiplex PCR; TCRdb keeps in-frame clones, though not all of them. The sample contains roughly 150,000 clones, just over 90% of which appear only once. Material: peripheral blood, obtained 28 days after the second AZD1222 dose. These receptor sequences come from an adult who received the AZD1222 COVID-19 vaccine.

This sequence joins TRBV4-1 and TRBJ1-1, with D hard to call. V lost 0 bases and J 5 bases, leaving 10 bases between the germline ends. The CDR3 spans 14 residues. The V gene's germline CDR1 is MGHRA and CDR2 YSYEKL. The CDR3 spells CASSQDWRKTEAFF. For the CDR3, the DNA is TGCGCCAGCAGCCAAGATTGGAGGAAGACTGAAGCTTTCTTT.

This clone was seen only a few times. The rearrangement links TRBV11-1 to TRBJ2-1; 7 bases line up with TRBD1. This CDR3 region has 13 residues. The germline V gene encodes CDR1 SGHAT and CDR2 FQDESV (reference sequence). Germline trimming cut 3 bases from V and 7 bases from J; bases unmatched to any gene: 3. The CDR3 spells CASSFTGVNEQFF. The DNA for the CDR3 is TGTGCCAGCAGCTTTACAGGGGTGAATGAGCAGTTCTTC.

This rearrangement joins TRBV15 to TRBJ1-6; D is possibly TRBD1 (5 bases). The ends were cut back, 3 bases at V and 9 bases at J, with 9 bases in the middle. The germline V gene encodes CDR1 LNHNV and CDR2 YYDKDF (reference sequence). The CDR3 runs to 13 residues. The CDR3 is CATSRGLSSPLHF. The CDR3 DNA reads as TGTGCCACCAGCAGGGGGCTTAGTTCACCCCTCCACTTT. The entire variable domain, with the rest obtained from reference TRBV15 and TRBJ1-6, is as follows: DAMVIQNPRYQVTQFGKPVTLSCSQTLNHNVMYWYQQKSSQAPKLLFHYYDKDFNNEADTPDNFQSRRPNTSFCFLDIRSPGLGDTAMYLCATSRGLSSPLHFGNGTRLTVT.

This rearrangement joins TRBV20-1 to TRBJ2-5; D remains unclear. CDR3 size: 11 residues. Per germline, CDR1 DFQATT and CDR2 SNEGSKA (reference sequence). The V end lost 0 bases, the J end lost 2 bases, and 1 base lay between the germline ends. CDR3 in DNA: TGCAGTGCTAGAGATCAAGAGACCCAGTACTTC. Protein sequence: CSARDQETQYF.

The chain recombines TRBV7-2 with TRBJ2-5; a possible D gene is TRBD2 (6 bases). The CDR3 is 14 amino acids. The V end lost 2 bases, the J end lost 4 bases, and 11 bases lay between the germline ends. Looked up from germline, CDR1 is SGHTA and CDR2 is FQGNSA. The CDR3 region is CASSLISGLETQYF. DNA of the CDR3: TGTGCCAGCAGCTTAATTAGCGGATTAGAGACCCAGTACTTC.

The chain combines TRBV7-9 with TRBJ1-2, with 9 nucleotides matching TRBD1. Germline V gene sequence: CDR1 SEHNR, CDR2 FQNEAQ (reference sequence). Germline trimming cut 5 bases from V and 3 bases from J; bases unmatched to any gene: 7. The CDR3 is 15 amino acids. CDR3 sequence reads: CASSAAGQGDYGYTF. The DNA of the CDR3 is TGTGCCAGCAGCGCGGCGGGACAGGGTGACTATGGCTACACCTTC.